This T cell receptor (beta chain) was recorded in a study of T-cell reconstitution after alpha-beta-depleted transplantation in children (dated by TCRdb to the mid-2010s). Regarding the complete study: T-cell immune reconstitution after TCRalphabeta/CD19-depleted allogeneic hematopoietic cell transplantation in children was quantitatively tracked in the study by means of TCR repertoire profiling.

V ends up 1 base short and J 5 bases short, with an unmatched junction base count of 11. The CDR1 and CDR2 encoded by the germline V gene (reference sequence) are PRHDT and FYEKMQ. The CDR3 runs 17 residues from the cysteine to the phenylalanine. Only the CDR3 part of the read is kept: 51 bases, read in frame from the first base. Library preparation used PCR. Sequencing instrument: Illumina HiSeq 2500. TCR libraries were prepared with molecular barcoding, using unique molecular identifiers to normalize TCRbeta repertoire quantification. TCRdb ran its own pipeline on the public reads, namely fastp trimming at Q25 and MiXCR clone calling, and kept in-frame beta chains. For every CDR3 protein sequence, its rows merge into one entry that carries the most common genes and DNA. In all, the sample holds about half a million distinct CDR3 sequences, and around 12% of those were seen once. The top ten hold about 6% of the sample.

Of note for this clonotype: It lacks a known antigen. Base qualities are not provided; no much larger clone lies one nucleotide away.

This material consisted of PBMCs from the stem cell graft donor, taken from the stem cell graft. This sequence originates from a human donor who donated a stem cell graft to a child with combined immunodeficiency. The rearranged chain carries TRBV13 and TRBJ2-5, with 9 central nucleotides matching TRBD1. The CDR3 protein sequence reads: CASSLAFGTGHRETQYF. The DNA reads as follows: TGTGCCAGCAGCTTAGCCTTTGGGACAGGGCATCGCGAGACCCAGTACTTC.